The 22 T cell receptor beta chains given below trace back to one sample, sequenced in a study of Graves' ophthalmopathy and Graves' hyperthyroidism (dated by TCRdb to between 2017 and 2018). For sequencing, an Illumina HiSeq 2000 was employed. For repertoire sequencing, the TCR beta CDR3 regions were amplified from RNA transcripts. HTBI primers and the Qiagen OneStep RT-PCR kit were used in a first-round RT-PCR, which was followed by a second-round multiplex PCR, size selection and purification. TCRdb reanalyzed the raw reads on its own, using fastp at Q25 for trimming and MiXCR for clone calling, and kept in-frame beta chains. Rows merge per CDR3 protein into single entries with the most common DNA and genes. In all, the sample holds some 380,000 distinct CDR3 sequences, and roughly 14% of those were seen once. The ten biggest clones cover 5.5% to 7% of the sample. Input material: peripheral blood. The receptors derive from a woman between 18 and 30 years old with stable Graves' hyperthyroidism. Donor details come from another sample of the same person, matched by shared clones.

For this clonotype: Since the CDR3 does not end with the conserved phenylalanine or tryptophan, this likely comes from a read error. This chain uses TRBV6-5 with TRBJ2-2; no definite D call. CDR1 and CDR2 (germline): MNHEY, SVGAGI. The length of the CDR3 is 16 residues. V was pared by 4 bases and J by 7 bases, with 19 bases between. The CDR3 bases are TGTGCCAGCAGTTCGGACCGGCTTACCCGTCGCGGGGAGCTGTTTTTG. Residues: CASSSDRLTRRGELFL.

This clonotype was counted ten times or more. This chain joins TRBV20-1 and TRBJ2-7; possible D gene TRBD1, 5 bases. The germline V and J ends were trimmed by 5 bases and 3 bases, with 14 bases remaining between them. This CDR3 contains 13 residues. Germline-derived CDR1 and CDR2 are DFQATT and SNEGSKA (reference sequence). For the CDR3, the DNA is TGCAGTGCTCGGACAAATAAGAACTACGAGCAGTACTTC. Amino acids: CSARTNKNYEQYF.

This clonotype was counted ten times or more. The chain has TRBV7-8 and TRBJ1-1, with D unresolved. Trimming shortened V by 2 bases and J by 0 bases, and 13 bases separated the two germline ends. CDR1 is SGHVS and CDR2 is FQNEAQ in the germline V gene. The CDR3 contains 16 residues. In DNA, the CDR3 is TGTGCCAGCAGCTTACGAGATAGTAACTTGAACACTGAAGCTTTCTTT. Translated: CASSLRDSNLNTEAFF.

The CDR3 nucleotides read TGTGCCAGCAGCCCACCACCCCGGGACAGGGTAGCTAACTATGGCTACACCTTC. It translates to CASSPPPRDRVANYGYTF. The chain employs TRBV11-1 and TRBJ1-2, with 9 bases matching TRBD1. Germline loops: CDR1 SGHAT, CDR2 FQDESV (reference sequence). The junction had 13 bases not matched to a gene; V was cut back by 5 bases and J by 0 bases. The CDR3 covers 18 residues.

The CDR3 nucleotides are TGTGCCAGCCAACAACGGACGAATCTAGAATCACCCCTCCACTTT. Its translation: CASQQRTNLESPLHF. The chain couples TRBV19 to TRBJ1-6; D unresolved. Trimming removed 9 bases at V and 10 bases at J, with 22 bases between. This CDR3 comprises 15 residues. Germline V CDR1 and CDR2: LNHDA, SQIVND (reference sequence).

This clonotype was seen repeatedly, ten times or more. The chain carries TRBV2 and TRBJ1-3; D possibly corresponds to TRBD1 (5 bases). This CDR3 is built from 15 residues. V was trimmed by 11 bases and J by 0 bases, leaving 17 bases between them. The germline V gene has CDR1 SNHLY and CDR2 FYNNEI. The CDR3 spells CASLGRATSGNTIYF. In DNA, the CDR3 is TGTGCCTCCCTGGGCAGGGCCACCTCTGGAAACACCATATATTTT.

In its sample, this clonotype was seen many times. The gene calls are TRBV12-3 or TRBV12-4 and TRBJ1-1; no reliable D call. With 6 bases removed from V and 0 bases from J, the gap between germline ends came to 11 bases. This CDR3 comprises 14 residues. DNA for the CDR3: TGTGCCAGCAGGAACAGAAAATTGAACACTGAAGCTTTCTTT. It is translated as CASRNRKLNTEAFF.

This clonotype was counted ten times or more. The chain is built from TRBV7-9 and TRBJ1-1, with no clear D. This CDR3 has 13 residues. Germline loops: CDR1 SEHNR, CDR2 FQNEAQ (reference sequence). Trimming took off 5 bases at V and 0 bases at J, with 7 bases between the two ends. For the CDR3, the DNA is TGTGCCAGCAGCGATAGTGTGAACACTGAAGCTTTCTTT. Its protein product is CASSDSVNTEAFF.

This clonotype was seen ten or more times. V gene TRBV12-5 combines with J gene TRBJ1-1; D call uncertain. V lost 1 base and J lost 5, with 5 bases in between. This CDR3 is built from 12 residues. Per the germline V gene, CDR1 is LGHNT and CDR2 is FRNRAP. CDR3 sequence reads: CASGLGRTEAFF. CDR3 coding DNA: TGTGCTAGTGGTTTGGGGAGGACTGAAGCTTTCTTT.

This clonotype was seen at least ten times. This chain links TRBV15 with TRBJ2-7; 7 positions match TRBD1. V lost 3 bases and J lost 6; bases outside the gene matches: 8. In germline, CDR1 is LNHNV, CDR2 YYDKDF (reference sequence). The CDR3 runs 14 residues. The CDR3 spells CATSSRRDRSEQYF. The CDR3 nucleotides read TGTGCCACCAGCAGTCGCAGGGACAGAAGCGAGCAGTACTTC.

The sample holds many counts of this clonotype. The rearrangement links TRBV12-3 or TRBV12-4 to TRBJ1-2; D is ambiguous. The V end was cut by 5 bases, the J end by 0 bases, with 16 bases between. The CDR3 has 16 amino acids. In nucleotides, the CDR3 is TGTGCCAGCAGTCGCCGGGTCGTCCTACCTAACTATGGCTACACCTTC. Amino acid sequence: CASSRRVVLPNYGYTF.

This clonotype was recorded at least ten times. The chain recombines TRBV24-1 with TRBJ2-5; perhaps D is TRBD1 or TRBD2 (5 bases each). Germline loops: CDR1 KGHDR, CDR2 SFDVKD. V was clipped by 3 bases and J by 3 bases, with 13 bases between them. This CDR3 region has 15 residues. The chain's CDR3 is CATSDLGAEKETQYF. The CDR3 region has the DNA TGTGCCACCAGTGATCTCGGGGCCGAAAAAGAGACCCAGTACTTC.

This clonotype has a single count. This rearrangement joins TRBV28 to TRBJ1-1; D is unclear. The CDR3 covers 14 residues. The V gene's germline CDR1 is MDHEN and CDR2 SYDVKM. Trimming left V 6 bases short and J 5 bases short, with 16 bases between. The CDR3: CASRYTLPGTEAFF. In DNA form, the CDR3 reads TGTGCCAGCAGATACACCCTGCCGGGGACTGAAGCTTTCTTT.

The gene calls are TRBV6-5 and TRBJ2-7; 9 bases match TRBD1. The length of the CDR3 is 16 residues. The germline gives CDR1 MNHEY, CDR2 SVGAGI. J lost 0 bases, V lost 2 bases, and 5 bases had no gene match. CDR3 protein: CASSYEGQGSSYEQYF. The DNA of the CDR3 is TGTGCCAGCAGTTACGAAGGACAGGGGAGCTCCTACGAGCAGTACTTC.

This clonotype was counted ten times or more. This sequence joins TRBV19 and TRBJ2-2; no clear D gene. CDR3 size: 13 residues. Germline assignment: CDR1 LNHDA and CDR2 SQIVND (reference sequence). With 9 bases removed from V and 1 base from J, the gap between germline ends came to 9 bases. The CDR3 DNA sequence: TGTGCCAGCAGCCCCAGGAACACCGGGGAGCTGTTTTTT. Translation gives CASSPRNTGELFF.

At least ten counts were recorded for this clonotype. The chain uses TRBV6-1 and TRBJ1-3, with D uncertain. The ends were cut back, 6 bases at V and 0 bases at J, with 15 bases in the middle. The CDR3 is 16 amino acids. In germline, CDR1 is MNHNS, CDR2 SASEGT. CDR3 amino acids: CASSVGLFGSGNTIYF. The DNA for the CDR3 is TGTGCCAGCAGCGTGGGGTTGTTCGGCTCTGGAAACACCATATATTTT.

Ten or more counts support this clonotype. The rearrangement uses TRBV2 and TRBJ1-1; 7 bases map to TRBD1. The CDR3 has 14 residues. CDR1 SNHLY and CDR2 FYNNEI come from the germline V gene. V lost 8 bases to trimming and J lost 4 bases; unmatched junction nucleotides: 10. The CDR3 coding sequence is TGTGCCAGCGGAGTGGGACAGTTCGGCACTGAAGCTTTCTTT. Its protein is CASGVGQFGTEAFF.

In its sample, this clonotype was seen many times. The genes are TRBV5-1 and TRBJ1-6; 8 bases match TRBD1. CDR3 length equals 15 residues. After removal of 4 bases from V and 13 bases from J, the junction contained 13 bases not matched to a gene. The germline V gene encodes CDR1 SGHRS and CDR2 YFSETQ. CDR3 sequence: CASSKAGGVEAPLHF. DNA of the CDR3: TGCGCCAGCAGCAAAGCAGGGGGCGTAGAGGCGCCCCTCCACTTT.

This clonotype was seen ten or more times. The chain joins TRBV12-3 or TRBV12-4 to TRBJ1-5; the D is unclear. The CDR3 runs 18 residues. Trimming removed 5 bases from V and 1 base from J, with 21 bases in between. The CDR3 DNA reads as TGTGCCAGCAGTCCTCCCCTCCGCGACTTGTGGAGCAATCAGCCCCAGCATTTT. This gives the protein CASSPPLRDLWSNQPQHF.

This clonotype was observed many times. J is TRBJ1-1 and V is TRBV11-2; 7 nucleotides line up with TRBD1. The germline CDR1 and CDR2 sequences are SGHAT and FQNNGV. The CDR3 runs 16 residues. Trimming removed 2 bases from V and 0 bases from J; junction bases left unmatched: 6. The CDR3 sequence: CASSLRGGPMNTEAFF. The CDR3 nucleotides read TGTGCCAGCAGCTTACGAGGGGGCCCTATGAACACTGAAGCTTTCTTT.

V is TRBV7-6 and J is TRBJ2-5, with 7 bases matching TRBD1. Germline V gene lookup returns CDR1 SGHVS and CDR2 FNYEAQ. The CDR3 runs to 15 residues. Unmatched junction bases numbered 5, after V lost 2 bases and J lost 2 bases. CDR3 bases: TGTGCCAGCAGCTTATCGAGGGGGCATCAAGAGACCCAGTACTTC. It yields the protein CASSLSRGHQETQYF.

This clonotype was observed many times. V is TRBV10-3 and J is TRBJ1-2; D possibly corresponds to TRBD1 (6 bases). Looked up from germline, CDR1 is ENHRY and CDR2 is SYGVKD. Trimming left V 0 bases short and J 2 bases short, with 10 bases between. The CDR3 runs to 15 residues. CDR3 coding DNA: TGTGCCATCAGTGAGTCGGGTGGACAGAACTATGGCTACACCTTC. Translated, it gives CAISESGGQNYGYTF.